The TCR beta chain under discussion was sequenced for a study of T cells in Graves' hyperthyroidism and ophthalmopathy. The table lists this clonotype with a few counts. The source material, RNA transcripts, was used to amplify TCR beta CDR3 regions. TCR CDR3 underwent first-round RT-PCR with the HTBI primer set. TCRdb used MiXCR to reprocess the multiplex PCR reads, holding one entry per CDR3 protein. The sample contains hundreds of thousands of distinct CDR3 sequences, roughly a sixth of which appear only once. Exclusion of patients followed from uncontrolled infection, other autoimmune disease, pregnancy or lactation. Diagnoses were made from clinical symptoms, serum measures (thyroxine and TRAb), thyroid ultrasound and orbital computed tomography. A sample of blood taken at first hyperthyroidism diagnosis preceded any ophthalmopathy symptoms. The PBMCs had their origin in about 9.7 ml of fresh peripheral blood.

V was pared by 6 bases and J by 5 bases, with 7 bases between. From germline, CDR1 is LNHDA and CDR2 SQIVND (reference sequence). This CDR3 region has 11 residues. The sequence derives from a woman aged 50 to 65 with Graves' hyperthyroidism that later progressed to Graves' ophthalmopathy. The source material was blood. V is TRBV19 and J is TRBJ1-2; D gene unclear. The CDR3 sequence is CASSKAYGYTF. The CDR3 DNA follows: TGTGCCAGTAGCAAGGCATATGGCTACACCTTC.